This T cell receptor (beta chain) was retrieved from a study of T cells in localized non-small cell lung cancer. Whole-study results and caveats: Longer overall survival was linked to higher blood T cell density. Only one tumor region went through sequencing, so heterogeneity may still be there. Paired adjacent lung recovered a median roughly 60 of the top 100 tumor clones. Tumor trailed uninvolved adjacent lung in T cell clonality, which peaked there.

A note on this clone: What it binds is not known.

The protocol was immunoSEQ multiplex PCR, while the TCRdb copy is restricted to in-frame clones and leaves out a portion. The table lists 30,000 to 35,000 clones, 88% of them singletons. The V gene's germline CDR1 is ENHRY and CDR2 SYGVKD. The CDR3 covers 16 residues. The J segment lost 1 base and the V segment lost 1 base, leaving 6 bases of the junction unmatched. The source material was peripheral blood, sampled before any cancer treatment. The TCR was taken from a woman aged 35-75 years with stage I lung adenocarcinoma. V usage is TRBV10-3 and J usage is TRBJ2-7; 8 nucleotides match TRBD1. The CDR3 sequence is CAISEWGRGLSYEQYF. The CDR3 bases are TGTGCCATCAGTGAGTGGGGCAGGGGGCTATCCTACGAGCAGTACTTC.